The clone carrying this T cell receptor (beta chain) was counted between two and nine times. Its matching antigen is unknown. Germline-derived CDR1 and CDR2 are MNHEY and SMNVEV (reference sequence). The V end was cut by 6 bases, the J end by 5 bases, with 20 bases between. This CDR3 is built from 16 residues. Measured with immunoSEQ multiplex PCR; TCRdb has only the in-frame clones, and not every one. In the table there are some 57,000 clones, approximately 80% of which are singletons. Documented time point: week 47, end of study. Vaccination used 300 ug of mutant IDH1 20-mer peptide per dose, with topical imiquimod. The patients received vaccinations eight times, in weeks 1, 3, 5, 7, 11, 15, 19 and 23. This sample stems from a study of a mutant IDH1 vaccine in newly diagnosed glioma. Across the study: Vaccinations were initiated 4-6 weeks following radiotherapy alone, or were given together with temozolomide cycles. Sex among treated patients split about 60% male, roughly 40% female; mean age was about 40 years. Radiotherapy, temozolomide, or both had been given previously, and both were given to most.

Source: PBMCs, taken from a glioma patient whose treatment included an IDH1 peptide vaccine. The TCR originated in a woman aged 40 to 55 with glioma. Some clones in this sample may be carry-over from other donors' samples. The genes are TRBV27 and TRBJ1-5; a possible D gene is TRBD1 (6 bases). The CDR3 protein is CASSRTGLGDYQPQHF. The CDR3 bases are TGTGCCAGCAGCCGCACAGGGTTGGGGGACTATCAGCCCCAGCATTTT.